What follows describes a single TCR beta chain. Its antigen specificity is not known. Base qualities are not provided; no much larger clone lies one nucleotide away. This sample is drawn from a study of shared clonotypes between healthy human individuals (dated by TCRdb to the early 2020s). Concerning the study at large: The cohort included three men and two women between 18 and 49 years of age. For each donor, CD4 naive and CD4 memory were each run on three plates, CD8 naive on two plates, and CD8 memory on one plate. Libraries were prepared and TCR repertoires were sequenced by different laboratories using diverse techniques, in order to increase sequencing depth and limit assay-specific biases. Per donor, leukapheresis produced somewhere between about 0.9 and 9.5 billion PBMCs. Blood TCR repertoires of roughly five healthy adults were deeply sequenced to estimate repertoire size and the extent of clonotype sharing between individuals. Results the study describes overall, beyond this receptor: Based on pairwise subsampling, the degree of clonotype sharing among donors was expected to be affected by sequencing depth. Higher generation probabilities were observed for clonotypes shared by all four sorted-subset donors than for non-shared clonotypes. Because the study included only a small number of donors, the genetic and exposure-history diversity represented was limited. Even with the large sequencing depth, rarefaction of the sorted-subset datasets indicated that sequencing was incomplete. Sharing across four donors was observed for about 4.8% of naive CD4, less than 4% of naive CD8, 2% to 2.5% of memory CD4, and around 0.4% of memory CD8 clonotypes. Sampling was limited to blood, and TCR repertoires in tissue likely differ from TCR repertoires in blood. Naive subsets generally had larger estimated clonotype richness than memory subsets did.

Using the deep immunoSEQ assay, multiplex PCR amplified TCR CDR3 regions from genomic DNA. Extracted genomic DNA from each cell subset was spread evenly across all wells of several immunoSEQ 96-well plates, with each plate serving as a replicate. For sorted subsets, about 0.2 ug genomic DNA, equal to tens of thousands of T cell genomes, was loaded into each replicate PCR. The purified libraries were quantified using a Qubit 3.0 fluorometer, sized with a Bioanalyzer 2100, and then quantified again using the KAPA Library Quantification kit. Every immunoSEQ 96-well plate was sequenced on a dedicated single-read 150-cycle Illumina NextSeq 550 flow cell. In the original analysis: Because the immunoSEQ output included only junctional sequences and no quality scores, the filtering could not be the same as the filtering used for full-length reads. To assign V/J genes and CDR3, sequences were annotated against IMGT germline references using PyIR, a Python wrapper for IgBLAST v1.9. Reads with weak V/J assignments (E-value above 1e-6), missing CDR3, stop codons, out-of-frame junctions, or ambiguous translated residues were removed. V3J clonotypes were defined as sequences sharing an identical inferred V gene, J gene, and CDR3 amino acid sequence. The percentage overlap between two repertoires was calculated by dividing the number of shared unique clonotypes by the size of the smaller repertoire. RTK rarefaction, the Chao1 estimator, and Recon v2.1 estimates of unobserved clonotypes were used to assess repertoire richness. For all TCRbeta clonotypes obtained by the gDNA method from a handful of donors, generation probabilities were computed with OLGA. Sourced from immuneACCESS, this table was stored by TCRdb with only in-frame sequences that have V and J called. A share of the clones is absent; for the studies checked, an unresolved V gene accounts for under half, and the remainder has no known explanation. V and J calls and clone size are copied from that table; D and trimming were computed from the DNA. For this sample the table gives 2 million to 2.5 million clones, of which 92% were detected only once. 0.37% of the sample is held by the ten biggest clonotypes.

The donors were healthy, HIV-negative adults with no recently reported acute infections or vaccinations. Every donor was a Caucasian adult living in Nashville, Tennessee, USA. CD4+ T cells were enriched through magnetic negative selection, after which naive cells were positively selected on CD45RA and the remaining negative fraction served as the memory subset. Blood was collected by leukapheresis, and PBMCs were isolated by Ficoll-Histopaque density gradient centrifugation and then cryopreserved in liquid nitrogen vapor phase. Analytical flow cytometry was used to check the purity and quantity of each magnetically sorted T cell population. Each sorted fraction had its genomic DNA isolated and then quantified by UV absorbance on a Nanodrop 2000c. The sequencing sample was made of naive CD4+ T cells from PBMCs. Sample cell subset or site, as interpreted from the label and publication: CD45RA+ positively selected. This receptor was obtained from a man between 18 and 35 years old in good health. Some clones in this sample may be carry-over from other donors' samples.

The CDR3 region reads CASKPQGGMVFSGNTIYF. The nucleotide sequence reads TGTGCCAGTAAACCCCAGGGGGGTATGGTGTTCTCTGGAAACACCATATATTTT. The V and J genes are TRBV19 and TRBJ1-3; TRBD1 agrees with 7 junctional bases. After removal of 7 bases from V and 0 bases from J, the junction retains 15 bases not matched to a gene. From a lookup of the germline V gene (reference sequence), CDR1 and CDR2 are LNHDA and SQIVND. From the cysteine through the phenylalanine, the CDR3 covers 18 amino acids. Only the CDR3 region is kept as DNA, spanning 54 bases read in frame from base 1.